This T cell receptor beta chain was recorded in a study of T cell responses to AZD1222 COVID-19 vaccine. The study's findings and limits: Females made up more of the donors, who were largely white British, and clonal diversity may have come out too low.

Sequencing used immunoSEQ multiplex PCR; TCRdb keeps in-frame clones, though not all of them. The sample lists under 150,000 clones; about 91% were seen once. The analysis combined second doses at about 4 or about 12 weeks. Remarks on this clone: What it binds is not known.

V lost 0 bases, J lost 2 bases, and 11 bases lay in between. CDR1 GTSNPN and CDR2 SVGIG come from the germline V gene (reference sequence). The CDR3 has 15 residues. This chain joins TRBV30 and TRBJ1-5; a weak D match, TRBD1 (5 bases). The specimen comprised peripheral blood, sampled 28 days after the second AZD1222 dose. The clonotype was recovered from an adult who received the AZD1222 COVID-19 vaccine. The CDR3 loop reads CAWSVGQGRNQPQHF. The CDR3 DNA follows: TGTGCCTGGAGTGTAGGCCAGGGTCGCAATCAGCCCCAGCATTTT.